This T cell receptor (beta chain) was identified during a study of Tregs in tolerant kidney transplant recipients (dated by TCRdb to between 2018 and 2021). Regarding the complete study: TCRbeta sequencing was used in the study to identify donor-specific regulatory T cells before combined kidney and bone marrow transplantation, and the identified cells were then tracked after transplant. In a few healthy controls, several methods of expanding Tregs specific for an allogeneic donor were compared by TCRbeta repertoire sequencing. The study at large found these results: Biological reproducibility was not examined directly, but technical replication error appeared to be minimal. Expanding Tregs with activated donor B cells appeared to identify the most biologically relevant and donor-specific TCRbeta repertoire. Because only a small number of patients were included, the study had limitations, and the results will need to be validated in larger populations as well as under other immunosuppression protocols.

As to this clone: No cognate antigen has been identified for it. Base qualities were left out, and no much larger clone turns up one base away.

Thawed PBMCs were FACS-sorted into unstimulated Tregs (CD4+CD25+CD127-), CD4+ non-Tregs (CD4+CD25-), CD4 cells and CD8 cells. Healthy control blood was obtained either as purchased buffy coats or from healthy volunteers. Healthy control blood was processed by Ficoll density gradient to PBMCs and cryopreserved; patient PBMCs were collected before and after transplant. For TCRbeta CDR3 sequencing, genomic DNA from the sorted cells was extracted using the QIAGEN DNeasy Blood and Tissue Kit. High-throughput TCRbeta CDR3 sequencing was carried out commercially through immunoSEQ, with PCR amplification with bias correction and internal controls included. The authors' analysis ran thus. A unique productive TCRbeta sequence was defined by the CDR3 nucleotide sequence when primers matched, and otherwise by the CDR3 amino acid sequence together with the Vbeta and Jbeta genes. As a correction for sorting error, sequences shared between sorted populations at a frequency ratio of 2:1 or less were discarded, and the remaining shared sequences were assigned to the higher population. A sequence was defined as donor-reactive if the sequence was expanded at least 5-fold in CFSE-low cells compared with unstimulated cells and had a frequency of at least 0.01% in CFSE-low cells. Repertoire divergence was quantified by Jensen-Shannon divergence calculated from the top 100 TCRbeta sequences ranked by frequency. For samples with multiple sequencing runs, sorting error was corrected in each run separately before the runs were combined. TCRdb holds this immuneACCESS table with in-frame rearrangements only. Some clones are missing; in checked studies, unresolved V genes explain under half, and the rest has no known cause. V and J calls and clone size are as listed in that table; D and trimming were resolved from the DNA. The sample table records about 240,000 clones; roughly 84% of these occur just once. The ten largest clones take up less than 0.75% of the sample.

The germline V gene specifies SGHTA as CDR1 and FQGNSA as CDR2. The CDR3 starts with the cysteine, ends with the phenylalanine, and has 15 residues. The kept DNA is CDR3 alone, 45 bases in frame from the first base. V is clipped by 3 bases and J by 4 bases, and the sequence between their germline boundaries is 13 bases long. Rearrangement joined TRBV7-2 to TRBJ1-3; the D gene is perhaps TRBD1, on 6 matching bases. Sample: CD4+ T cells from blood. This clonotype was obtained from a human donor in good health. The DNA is TGTGCCAGCAGCTTCGGACAGTCGGGAGGAAACACCATATATTTT. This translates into CASSFGQSGGNTIYF.